The text below deals with one T cell receptor (beta chain). Researchers sorted participants into cohorts using their self-reported clinical history. Here immunoSEQ multiplex PCR was the method, and the copy in TCRdb shows in-frame clones only, minus some. The data hold 310,000 or so clones, with about 83% observed a single time. The entry originates in a study of blood T cell repertoires in COVID-19. The clonotype comes from a woman between 40 and 55 years old who had recovered from COVID-19. Sequences were obtained from PBMCs or T cells enriched from blood (not recorded which).

The CDR3 loop reads CAISPAGGRTGELFF. The DNA of the CDR3 is TGTGCCATCAGCCCGGCAGGGGGACGCACCGGGGAGCTGTTTTTT. The J gene is TRBJ2-2, the V gene TRBV10-3, with 7 bases that match TRBD1. This CDR3 is built from 15 residues. V trimming: 6 bases; J trimming: 4 bases; junction bases outside the gene matches: 8. The germline V gene encodes CDR1 ENHRY and CDR2 SYGVKD.